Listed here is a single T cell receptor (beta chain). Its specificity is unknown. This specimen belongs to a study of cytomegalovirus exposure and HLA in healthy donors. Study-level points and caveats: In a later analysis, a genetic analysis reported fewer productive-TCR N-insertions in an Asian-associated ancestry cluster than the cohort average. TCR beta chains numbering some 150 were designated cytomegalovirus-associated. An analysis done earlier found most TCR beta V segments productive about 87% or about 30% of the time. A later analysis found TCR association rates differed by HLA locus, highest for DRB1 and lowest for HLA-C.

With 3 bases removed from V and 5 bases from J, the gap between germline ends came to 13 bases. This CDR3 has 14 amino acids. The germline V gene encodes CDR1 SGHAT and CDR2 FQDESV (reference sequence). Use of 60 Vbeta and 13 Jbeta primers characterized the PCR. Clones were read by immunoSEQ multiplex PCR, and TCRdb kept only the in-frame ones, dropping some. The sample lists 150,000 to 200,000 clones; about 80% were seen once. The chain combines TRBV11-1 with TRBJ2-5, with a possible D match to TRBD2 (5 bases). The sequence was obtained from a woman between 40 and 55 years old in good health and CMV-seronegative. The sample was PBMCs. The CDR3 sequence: CASSLRLGGETQYF. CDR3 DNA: TGTGCCAGCAGCTTGAGGCTAGGAGGCGAGACCCAGTACTTC.